The next 8 T cell receptor beta chains were all read from a single sample in a study of T cell responses to AZD1222 COVID-19 vaccine. Repertoires were generated with immunoSEQ multiplex PCR, while TCRdb's copy carries only in-frame clones and drops some. Among approximately 170,000 clones listed, 94% were seen once. The sequenced sample was peripheral blood, obtained 28 days after the second AZD1222 dose. These receptors were collected from an adult who received the AZD1222 COVID-19 vaccine.

This chain uses TRBV7-9 with TRBJ2-1; 9 positions match TRBD1. The CDR3 has 15 residues. The junction had 7 bases not matched to a gene; V was cut back by 4 bases and J by 6 bases. Germline V gives CDR1 SEHNR, CDR2 FQNEAQ (reference sequence). The CDR3, as DNA: TGTGCCAGCAGCTGGACAGGGGTCCTGTCCAATGAGCAGTTCTTC. Translating it yields CASSWTGVLSNEQFF.

As to this clone: Other DNA sequences of this sample code for an identical CDR3. The chain has TRBV4-1 and TRBJ2-7, with 12 nucleotides matching TRBD2. Germline V gene lookup returns CDR1 MGHRA and CDR2 YSYEKL. CDR3 length: 15 amino acids. V shed 2 bases, J shed 2 bases, and the junction held 1 base outside the gene matches. CDR3 sequence reads: CASSQLAGGTYEQYF. CDR3 bases: TGCGCCAGCAGCCAACTAGCGGGAGGGACCTACGAGCAGTACTTC.

This chain uses TRBV27 with TRBJ1-5, with 10 bases matching TRBD1. The V and J ends lost 4 bases and 7 bases, in that order; junction bases with no gene match: 13. The CDR3 sequence is 17 residues long. CDR1 is MNHEY, CDR2 SMNVEV, per germline (reference sequence). The CDR3 here is CASSSGGQGLRRQPQHF. CDR3 nucleotides: TGTGCCAGCAGTTCGGGGGGACAGGGGTTAAGGAGGCAGCCCCAGCATTTT.

The count of this clone is one. This rearrangement joins TRBV30 to TRBJ1-5; D is perhaps TRBD1 (5 bases). V was pared by 3 bases and J by 7 bases, with 13 bases between. This CDR3 contains 13 residues. Germline V gives CDR1 GTSNPN, CDR2 SVGIG (reference sequence). The CDR3 sequence: CAWSGTMGQPQHF. The CDR3 DNA reads as TGTGCCTGGAGCGGGACTATGGGGCAGCCCCAGCATTTT.

The chain recombines TRBV28 with TRBJ2-3; no firm D call. This CDR3 is built from 13 residues. V was cut by 7 bases and J by 3 bases, with 11 bases left in between. CDR1 and CDR2 (germline): MDHEN, SYDVKM. CDR3 sequence: CASTLLGTDTQYF. CDR3 in DNA: TGTGCCAGCACCTTACTGGGGACAGATACGCAGTATTTT.

The J gene is TRBJ1-3, the V gene TRBV18, with D perhaps matching TRBD1 (5 bases). Germline V gene data show CDR1 as KGHSH and CDR2 as LQKENI. The CDR3 consists of 16 residues. The germline V and J ends were trimmed by 1 base and 2 bases, with 12 bases remaining between them. The CDR3 nucleotides read TGTGCCAGCTCACCACAACAGGACTTGGCTGGAAACACCATATATTTT. Its translation is CASSPQQDLAGNTIYF.

A remark on this clone: Other nucleotide sequences in the sample specify the same CDR3. The rearrangement links TRBV30 to TRBJ1-2; D perhaps matches TRBD1 (5 bases). Trimming left V 4 bases short and J 0 bases short, with 9 bases between. Germline-derived CDR1 and CDR2 are GTSNPN and SVGIG (reference sequence). The CDR3 sequence is 13 residues long. CDR3 coding DNA: TGTGCCTGGACCCCGGGGGCTAACTATGGCTACACCTTC. Its translation: CAWTPGANYGYTF.

The chain combines TRBV10-2 with TRBJ2-1; 9 bases line up with TRBD2. Germline V gives CDR1 WSHSY, CDR2 SAAADI. This CDR3 comprises 13 residues. The J segment lost 7 bases and the V segment lost 10 bases, leaving 8 bases of the junction unmatched. The CDR3 DNA follows: TGCGCCATAGGAGCGGGAGGTCAGAATGAGCAGTTCTTC. It yields the protein CAIGAGGQNEQFF.